The rows below give T cell receptor beta chains drawn from one sample of a study of cytomegalovirus exposure and HLA in healthy donors. The method was immunoSEQ multiplex PCR; TCRdb's version includes in-frame clones alone and lacks a portion of them. The table records 150,000 to 200,000 clones, under 70% of them present only once. The sample comprised PBMCs. The receptors here all came from a woman in her thirties or forties in good health and CMV-seropositive. The CDR3 runs from the conserved cysteine through the conserved F or W. The order of the fields is clone size, J gene, D gene, CDR3 length, V gene, CDR3 DNA, CDR3 protein. The D gene is left open where the match is weak. Expanded clones get a size class; other rows say once, few or many, or leave the size out.

clone_size: few
j_call: TRBJ2-2
d_call: .
cdr3_length: 14
v_call: TRBV4-2
cdr3_nt: TGTGCCAGCAGCCCCCTAAGGGGGACCGGGGAGCTGTTTTTT
cdr3_aa: CASSPLRGTGELFF

clone_size: .
j_call: TRBJ2-7
d_call: .
cdr3_length: 15
v_call: TRBV4-2
cdr3_nt: TGTGCCAGCAGCCAAGAGACGACAGCCTCCTACGAGCAGTACTTC
cdr3_aa: CASSQETTASYEQYF

clone_size: .
j_call: TRBJ1-5
d_call: .
cdr3_length: 13
v_call: TRBV7-6
cdr3_nt: TGTGCCAGCAGCTTAGACAGATATCAGCCCCAGCATTTT
cdr3_aa: CASSLDRYQPQHF

clone_size: .
j_call: TRBJ1-5
d_call: TRBD1
cdr3_length: 13
v_call: TRBV19
cdr3_nt: TGTGCCAGCCGACAGGGACCCAATCAGCCCCAGCATTTT
cdr3_aa: CASRQGPNQPQHF

clone_size: .
j_call: TRBJ2-7
d_call: TRBD2
cdr3_length: 16
v_call: TRBV18
cdr3_nt: TGTGCCAGCTCGCCAGCGACTAGCGGGACCATAGGCGAGCAGTACTTC
cdr3_aa: CASSPATSGTIGEQYF

clone_size: .
j_call: TRBJ2-7
d_call: TRBD2
cdr3_length: 17
v_call: TRBV4-3
cdr3_nt: TGCGCCAGCAGCCAGCTGGGCCGTAGCGGGAGAGAAAGAGAGCAGTACTTC
cdr3_aa: CASSQLGRSGREREQYF

clone_size: .
j_call: TRBJ2-7
d_call: TRBD2
cdr3_length: 14
v_call: TRBV6-5
cdr3_nt: TGTGCCAGCAGTTACGGGAGGGCTAGTTACGAGCAGTACTTC
cdr3_aa: CASSYGRASYEQYF

clone_size: once
j_call: TRBJ1-2
d_call: .
cdr3_length: 13
v_call: TRBV28
cdr3_nt: TGTGCCAGCAGTCTGGGGCCCCTCTATGGCTACACCTTC
cdr3_aa: CASSLGPLYGYTF

clone_size: .
j_call: TRBJ1-1
d_call: .
cdr3_length: 14
v_call: TRBV12-5
cdr3_nt: TGTGCTAGTGGTCCCCGGGGGGTGAACCCTGAAGCTTTCTTT
cdr3_aa: CASGPRGVNPEAFF

clone_size: .
j_call: TRBJ2-6
d_call: .
cdr3_length: 16
v_call: TRBV6-4
cdr3_nt: TGTGCCAGCAGTGGGAAGACAGGCTCTGGGGCCAACGTCCTGACTTTC
cdr3_aa: CASSGKTGSGANVLTF

clone_size: .
j_call: TRBJ1-1
d_call: TRBD1
cdr3_length: 13
v_call: TRBV6-6
cdr3_nt: TGTGCCAGCAGGGGACAGGGCACCACTGAAGCTTTCTTT
cdr3_aa: CASRGQGTTEAFF

clone_size: .
j_call: TRBJ2-7
d_call: TRBD2
cdr3_length: 14
v_call: TRBV10-2
cdr3_nt: TGCGCCAGCACGCTAGCGGGGGGAGCCTACGAGCAGTACTTC
cdr3_aa: CASTLAGGAYEQYF

clone_size: .
j_call: TRBJ1-2
d_call: TRBD1
cdr3_length: 14
v_call: TRBV27
cdr3_nt: TGTGCCAGCAGTTCCGGACAGGGCAACTATGGCTACACCTTC
cdr3_aa: CASSSGQGNYGYTF

clone_size: .
j_call: TRBJ2-1
d_call: TRBD2
cdr3_length: 14
v_call: TRBV6-1
cdr3_nt: TGTGCCAGCAGTGATCTAGCGGGGCTCAATGAGCAGTTCTTC
cdr3_aa: CASSDLAGLNEQFF

clone_size: once
j_call: TRBJ2-5
d_call: TRBD2
cdr3_length: 16
v_call: TRBV4-2
cdr3_nt: TGTGCCAGCAGCCAAGAGTCTAGCGGGAGAGCACAGACCCAGTACTTC
cdr3_aa: CASSQESSGRAQTQYF

clone_size: once
j_call: TRBJ2-7
d_call: TRBD1
cdr3_length: 14
v_call: TRBV15
cdr3_nt: TGTGCCACCAGCAGAGGACAGGGGGGATACGAGCAGTACTTC
cdr3_aa: CATSRGQGGYEQYF

clone_size: .
j_call: TRBJ1-1
d_call: .
cdr3_length: 14
v_call: TRBV7-9
cdr3_nt: TGTGCCAGCAGCTCCCAGACCCGGGGCACTGAAGCTTTCTTT
cdr3_aa: CASSSQTRGTEAFF

clone_size: few
j_call: TRBJ2-3
d_call: .
cdr3_length: 15
v_call: TRBV6-5
cdr3_nt: TGTGCCAGCAGTTATGGGGACACCCGCACAGATACGCAGTATTTT
cdr3_aa: CASSYGDTRTDTQYF

clone_size: .
j_call: TRBJ2-5
d_call: TRBD2
cdr3_length: 15
v_call: TRBV7-2
cdr3_nt: TGTGCCAGCAGCGCTAGCGGGGGGACCCAAGAGACCCAGTACTTC
cdr3_aa: CASSASGGTQETQYF

clone_size: .
j_call: TRBJ1-2
d_call: .
cdr3_length: 14
v_call: TRBV18
cdr3_nt: TGTGCCAGCTCACCGGCAGACAGCTTCTATGGCTACACCTTC
cdr3_aa: CASSPADSFYGYTF

clone_size: .
j_call: TRBJ2-6
d_call: .
cdr3_length: 16
v_call: TRBV28
cdr3_nt: TGTGCCAGCAGTTTGGCGGGGAACTCTGGGGCCAACGTCCTGACTTTC
cdr3_aa: CASSLAGNSGANVLTF

clone_size: few
j_call: TRBJ2-1
d_call: .
cdr3_length: 16
v_call: TRBV4-1
cdr3_nt: TGCGCCAGCAGCCAAGATGCCGGGAGCTCCTACAATGAGCAGTTCTTC
cdr3_aa: CASSQDAGSSYNEQFF

clone_size: .
j_call: TRBJ2-7
d_call: TRBD1
cdr3_length: 14
v_call: TRBV18
cdr3_nt: TGTGCCAGCTCAGACAGGGAAACCCGGGTCGAGCAGTACTTC
cdr3_aa: CASSDRETRVEQYF

clone_size: .
j_call: TRBJ1-5
d_call: .
cdr3_length: 13
v_call: TRBV7-2
cdr3_nt: TGTGCCAGCAGCTTAGACAGGCGAGGGCCCCAGCATTTT
cdr3_aa: CASSLDRRGPQHF

clone_size: .
j_call: TRBJ2-5
d_call: .
cdr3_length: 15
v_call: TRBV13
cdr3_nt: TGTGCCAGCAGCTTAAAGGGGGAATTCCAAGAGACCCAGTACTTC
cdr3_aa: CASSLKGEFQETQYF

clone_size: .
j_call: TRBJ2-5
d_call: TRBD1
cdr3_length: 15
v_call: TRBV27
cdr3_nt: TGTGCCAGCAGTGGTGGGACAGGGGGGCAAGAGACCCAGTACTTC
cdr3_aa: CASSGGTGGQETQYF

clone_size: .
j_call: TRBJ2-3
d_call: .
cdr3_length: 15
v_call: TRBV7-3
cdr3_nt: TGTGCCAGCAGCTTAGGGAGCGGAAGCACAGATACGCAGTATTTT
cdr3_aa: CASSLGSGSTDTQYF